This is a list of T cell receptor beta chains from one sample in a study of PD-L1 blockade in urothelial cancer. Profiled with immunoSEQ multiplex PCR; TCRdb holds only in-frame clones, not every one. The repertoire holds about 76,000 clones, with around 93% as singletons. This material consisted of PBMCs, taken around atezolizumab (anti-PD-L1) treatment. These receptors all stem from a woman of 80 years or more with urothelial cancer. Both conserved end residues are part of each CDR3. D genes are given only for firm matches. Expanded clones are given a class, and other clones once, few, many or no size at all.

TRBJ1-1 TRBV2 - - TGTGCCAGCAGACTCCTCAACACTGAAGCTTTCTTT CASRLLNTEAFF
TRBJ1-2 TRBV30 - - TGTGCCTCCCCAGGAGCGGACTATGGCTACACCTTC CASPGADYGYTF
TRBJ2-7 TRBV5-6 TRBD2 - TGTGCCAGCAGCCCAGGACTAGCCCCCTACGAGCAGTACTTC CASSPGLAPYEQYF
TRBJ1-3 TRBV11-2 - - TGTGCCAGCAGCTTAGAGTTCCGCGGCTCTGGAAACACCATATATTTT CASSLEFRGSGNTIYF
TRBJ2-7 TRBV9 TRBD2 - TGTGCCAGCAGCGTAGGAACTAGCGGGAACACCTACGAGCAGTACTTC CASSVGTSGNTYEQYF
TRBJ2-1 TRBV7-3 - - TGTGCCAGCAGCTTCTCGGTCCTCTACAATGAGCAGTTCTTC CASSFSVLYNEQFF
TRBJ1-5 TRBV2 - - TGTGCCAGCAGTGAGGCGGATAATAGCAATCAGCCCCAGCATTTT CASSEADNSNQPQHF
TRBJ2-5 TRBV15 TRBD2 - TGTGCCACCAGCAGATCAGGGGCTAGCGGGGGTGGGGCAGAGACCCAGTACTTC CATSRSGASGGGAETQYF
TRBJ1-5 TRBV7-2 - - TGTGCCAGCAGCTTAGATCTTAGCAATCAGCCCCAGCATTTT CASSLDLSNQPQHF
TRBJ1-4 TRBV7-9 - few TGTGCCAGCAGCTTAGCCGGGACTCCTGTCGGGGGGTCTAATGAAAAACTGTTTTTT CASSLAGTPVGGSNEKLFF
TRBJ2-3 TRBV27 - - TGTGCCAGCAGTCCCCTTTATTCAGATACGCAGTATTTT CASSPLYSDTQYF
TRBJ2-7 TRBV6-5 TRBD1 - TGTGCCAGCAAGCTCCGGGACAGTCCTTACGAGCAGTACTTC CASKLRDSPYEQYF
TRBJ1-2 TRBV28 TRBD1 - TGTGCCAGCAGTCCAGACAGGGGAGGTGGCTACACCTTC CASSPDRGGGYTF
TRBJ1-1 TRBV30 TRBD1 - TGTGCCTGGACGAGACAGGGAATCACTGAAGCTTTCTTT CAWTRQGITEAFF
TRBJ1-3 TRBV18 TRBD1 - TGTGCCAGCTCACCAACAGGGGACTCTGGAAACACCATATATTTT CASSPTGDSGNTIYF
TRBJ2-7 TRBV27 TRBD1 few TGTGCCAGCAGTTTATTTGGGGACAGGGTATCCTACGAGCAGTACTTC CASSLFGDRVSYEQYF
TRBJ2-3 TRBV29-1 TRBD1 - TGCAGCGTTGGGGACAGGGCCCCAGATACGCAGTATTTT CSVGDRAPDTQYF
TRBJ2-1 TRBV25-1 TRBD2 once TGTGCCAGCAGTGCCAGAACCCTAGCGGGAGACGGGGGTGAGCAGTTCTTC CASSARTLAGDGGEQFF
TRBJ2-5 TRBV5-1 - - TGCGCCAGCAGCTCCCGTGAGAGCCCGGGGGAGACCCAGTACTTC CASSSRESPGETQYF
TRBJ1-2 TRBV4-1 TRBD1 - TGCGCCAGCAGCCAAGCCTCACAGGGGTCTGGCGGCTACACCTTC CASSQASQGSGGYTF
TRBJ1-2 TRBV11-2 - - TGTGCCAGCAGCCACCGGTCGGACAGCGGCTACACCTTC CASSHRSDSGYTF
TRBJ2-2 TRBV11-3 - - TGTGCCAGCAGCTTAGGAGGGATAAACACCGGGGAGCTGTTTTTT CASSLGGINTGELFF
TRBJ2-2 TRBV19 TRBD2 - TGTGCCAGTAGTCCAGGACTAGCCGGGAGCACCGGGGAGCTGTTTTTT CASSPGLAGSTGELFF
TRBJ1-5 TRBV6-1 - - TGTGCCAGCAGTGAAGCGCGGGGGAGGTACCAGCCCCAGCATTTT CASSEARGRYQPQHF
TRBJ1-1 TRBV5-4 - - TGTGCCAGCAGCCTGCGGGATAACACTGAAGCTTTCTTT CASSLRDNTEAFF
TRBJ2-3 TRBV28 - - TGTGCCAGCAGTTTAGTAGACTCCTACACAGATACGCAGTATTTT CASSLVDSYTDTQYF
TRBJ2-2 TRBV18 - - TGTGCCAGCTCACTATACACCGGGGAGCTGTTTTTT CASSLYTGELFF
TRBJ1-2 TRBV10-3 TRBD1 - TGTGCCATCAGTGAGAGCGGACAGGCCTATGGCTACACCTTC CAISESGQAYGYTF
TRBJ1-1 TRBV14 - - TGTGCCAGCAGCCAAGATATCGGGGAAACTGAAGCTTTCTTT CASSQDIGETEAFF
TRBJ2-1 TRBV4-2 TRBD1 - TGTGCCAGCAGCTCCCCGACAGGGGGCCCCGGGGAGCAGTTCTTC CASSSPTGGPGEQFF
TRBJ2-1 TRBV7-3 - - TGTGCCAGCAGCCCCGCCCAAACGGGTCGGTCCAATGAGCAGTTCTTC CASSPAQTGRSNEQFF
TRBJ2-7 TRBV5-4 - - TGTGCCAGCAGCTCCATCTCAGGGGCTTACGAGCAGTACTTC CASSSISGAYEQYF
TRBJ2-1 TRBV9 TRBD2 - TGTGCCAGCAGCGTAGCTTTTGCGGGAGGAGGGAATGAGCAGTTCTTC CASSVAFAGGGNEQFF
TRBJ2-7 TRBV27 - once TGTGCCAGCAGTTTACCCTCCGGGGGACACGAGCAGTACTTC CASSLPSGGHEQYF
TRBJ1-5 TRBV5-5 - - TGTGCCAGCAGCCCAGGACATTCCGGAGGCAATCAGCCCCAGCATTTT CASSPGHSGGNQPQHF
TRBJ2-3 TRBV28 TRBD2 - TGTGCCAGCAGGCCCCATCGACTAGCGGGAGGGCCAGTAGATACGCAGTATTTT CASRPHRLAGGPVDTQYF
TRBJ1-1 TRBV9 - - TGTGCCAGCAGGCGGGGGGGGCTAGGAAACACTGAAGCTTTCTTT CASRRGGLGNTEAFF
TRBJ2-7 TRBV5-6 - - TGTGCCAGCAGCTCCAACTACGAGCAGTACTTC CASSSNYEQYF
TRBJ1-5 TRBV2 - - TGTGCCAGCAGTGAAGGTGGCAGGAGGTCGGATCAGCCCCAGCATTTT CASSEGGRRSDQPQHF
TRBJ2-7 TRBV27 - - TGTGCCAGCAGTCCGGACTCCTCCTACGAGCAGTACTTC CASSPDSSYEQYF
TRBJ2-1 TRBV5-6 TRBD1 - TGTGCCAGCAGCTACGGACAGGGGGAGAACAATGAGCAGTTCTTC CASSYGQGENNEQFF
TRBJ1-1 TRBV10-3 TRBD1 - TGTGCCATCAGTAGTGACAGGGTGAACACTGAAGCTTTCTTT CAISSDRVNTEAFF
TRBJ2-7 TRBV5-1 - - TGCGCCAGCAGCTCAAGACCCCCCTCGGCGTCGGGGGAGAGCTACGAGCAGTACTTC CASSSRPPSASGESYEQYF
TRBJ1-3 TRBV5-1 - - TGCGCCAGCAGCCCGGTAGACTCTGGAAACACCATATATTTT CASSPVDSGNTIYF
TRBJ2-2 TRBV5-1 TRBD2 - TGCGCCAGCAGCCCACCCCAAGCGGGACTTAGTCCCGGGGAGCTGTTTTTT CASSPPQAGLSPGELFF
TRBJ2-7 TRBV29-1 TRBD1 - TGCAGCGTGGGGACAGGTATCCTCTCCTACGAGCAGTACTTC CSVGTGILSYEQYF
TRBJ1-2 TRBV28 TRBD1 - TGTGCCAGCAGTCAGACGACAGGGGGCGATGGCTACACCTTC CASSQTTGGDGYTF